This T cell receptor beta chain appears in the sequencing data of a study of control samples from healthy donors and cancer patients. Per germline, CDR1 GTSNPN and CDR2 SVGIG (reference sequence). Trimming pared 8 bases from V and 10 bases from J, leaving 15 bases between. The CDR3 consists of 11 residues. Assay used: immunoSEQ multiplex PCR; TCRdb lists only in-frame clones, some missing. The repertoire holds roughly 120,000 clones, with about 83% as singletons. The chain combines TRBV30 with TRBJ2-4, with D tentatively TRBD1 (6 bases). Sequencing input: blood. The clonotype was recovered from a man aged 30-40 years in good health. The CDR3 DNA follows: TGTGCCATCGTGACAGGTGTTATTCAGTACTTC. It codes for CAIVTGVIQYF.